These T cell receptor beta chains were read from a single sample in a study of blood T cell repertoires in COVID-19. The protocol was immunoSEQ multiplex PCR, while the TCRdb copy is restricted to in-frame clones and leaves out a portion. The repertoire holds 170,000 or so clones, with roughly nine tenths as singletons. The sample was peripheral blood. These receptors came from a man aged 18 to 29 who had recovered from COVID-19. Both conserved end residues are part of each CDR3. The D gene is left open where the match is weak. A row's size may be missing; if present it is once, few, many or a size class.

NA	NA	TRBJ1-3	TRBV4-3	TGCGCCAGCAGCCAAGAATTGGGGGCTGGCACTGGAAACACCATATATTTT	CASSQELGAGTGNTIYF
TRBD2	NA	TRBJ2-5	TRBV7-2	TGTGCCAGCAGCCCCGCCGGGACTAGCAGGTCTAAGACCCAGTACTTC	CASSPAGTSRSKTQYF
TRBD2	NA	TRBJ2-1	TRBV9	TGTGCCAGCAGCGTCCGACTAGCGGAGTACAATGAGCAGTTCTTC	CASSVRLAEYNEQFF
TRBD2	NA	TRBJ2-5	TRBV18	TGTGCCAGCTCGCAGACTAGCGGGGGCCTAGAGACCCAGTACTTC	CASSQTSGGLETQYF
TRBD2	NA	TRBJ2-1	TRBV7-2	TGTGCCAGCAGCCCGACCCTCACTAGCGGGGGGAGCTCCTACAATGAGCAGTTCTTC	CASSPTLTSGGSSYNEQFF
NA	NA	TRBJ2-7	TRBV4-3	TGCGCCAGCAGCCAAGATAAATACAGCCCGACCAACGAGCAGTACTTC	CASSQDKYSPTNEQYF
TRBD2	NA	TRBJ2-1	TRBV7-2	TGTGCCAGCGGTTACAGTGCGGGAGGGCCCAATGAGCAGTTCTTC	CASGYSAGGPNEQFF
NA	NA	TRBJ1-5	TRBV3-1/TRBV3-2	TGTGCCAGCAGCCAAGAGCACCGGAATCAGCCCCAGCATTTT	CASSQEHRNQPQHF
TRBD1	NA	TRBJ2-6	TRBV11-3	TGTGCCAGCAGCTTAGAGCTGGCGGGACAGGGGGTCGGGGCCAACGTCCTGACTTTC	CASSLELAGQGVGANVLTF
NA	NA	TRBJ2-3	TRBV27	TGTGCCATTCTCCGGAGGGAGGGCACAGATACGCAGTATTTT	CAILRREGTDTQYF
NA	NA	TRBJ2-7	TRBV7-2	TGTGCCAGCAGCTCGTCAGGGCCCTACGAGCAGTACTTC	CASSSSGPYEQYF
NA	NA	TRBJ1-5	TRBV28	TGTGCCAGCAGTTTATCTCTGGGAGATCAGCCCCAGCATTTT	CASSLSLGDQPQHF
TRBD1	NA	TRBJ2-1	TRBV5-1	TGCGCCAGCAGCGGGGGACAGGCCCTCTTTACCTACAATGAGCAGTTCTTC	CASSGGQALFTYNEQFF
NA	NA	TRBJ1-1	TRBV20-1	TGCAGTGCTAGACAGGGCACTGAAGCTTTCTTT	CSARQGTEAFF
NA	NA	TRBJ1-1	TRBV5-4	TGTGCCAGCAGCTTAGACAGTAAGGGTCGTGGCACTGAAGCTTTCTTT	CASSLDSKGRGTEAFF
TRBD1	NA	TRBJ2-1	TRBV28	TGTGCCAGCAGTTCCGCAGGGGGCCGCGCCTACAATGAGCAGTTCTTC	CASSSAGGRAYNEQFF
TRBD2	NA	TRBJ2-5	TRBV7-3	TGTGCCAGCAGCTTAAGTGGGAGGGCTGAAGAGACCCAGTACTTC	CASSLSGRAEETQYF
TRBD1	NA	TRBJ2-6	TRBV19	TGTGCCAGTACCAATGGACAGGTCCGGCCTAACGTCCTGACTTTC	CASTNGQVRPNVLTF
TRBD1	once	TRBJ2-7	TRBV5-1	TGCGCCAGCAGCTTGGGCAGGGGGCGTCTTACCTACGAGCAGTACTTC	CASSLGRGRLTYEQYF
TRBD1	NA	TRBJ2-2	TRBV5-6	TGTGCCAGCAGCTTGGTAGGGCAGGGGGCAACCGGGGAGCTGTTTTTT	CASSLVGQGATGELFF
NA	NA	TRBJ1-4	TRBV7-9	TGTGCCAGCAGCCCCGGGACTCACCAACTCAGTGAAAAACTGTTTTTT	CASSPGTHQLSEKLFF
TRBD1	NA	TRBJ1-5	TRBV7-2	TGTGCCAGCAGCTTGGGCCAACAGGGGAACCAGCCCCAGCATTTT	CASSLGQQGNQPQHF